A single sample is the source of the 9 T cell receptor beta chains below, sequenced in a study of OX40 agonist ivuxolimab in advanced cancers. Assay: immunoSEQ multiplex PCR; the TCRdb copy retains only in-frame clones and omits some. This table holds over 30,000 clones, approximately 78% found once. Sequenced here: CD4+ or CD8+ T cells sorted from blood, sampled in a trial of the OX40 agonist ivuxolimab. All receptors come from an adult with an advanced solid tumor such as melanoma, head and neck, liver or kidney cancer.

This sequence joins TRBV6-1 and TRBJ1-6; possibly TRBD1 for D (5 bases). Germline CDR1 is MNHNS and CDR2 is SASEGT. This CDR3 contains 16 residues. The V end lost 2 bases, the J end lost 10 bases, and 18 bases lay between the germline ends. The CDR3 sequence is CASSEKAGRVGSPLHF. In DNA form, the CDR3 reads TGTGCCAGCAGTGAAAAGGCTGGCAGGGTGGGCTCACCCCTCCACTTT.

CDR3 protein: CASSIRPANTIYF. The CDR3 DNA follows: TGTGCCAGCAGCATACGACCAGCAAACACCATATATTTT. The V gene is TRBV7-9, the J gene TRBJ1-3; D is ambiguous. With 5 bases removed from V and 6 bases from J, the gap between germline ends came to 11 bases. The CDR3 extends over 13 amino acids. The germline gives CDR1 SEHNR, CDR2 FQNEAQ (reference sequence).

A note on this clone: At one end the junction does not follow the germline gene, possibly because of a read error. The J gene is TRBJ1-2, the V gene TRBV7-2; 9 bases are shared with TRBD1. Germline-derived CDR1 and CDR2 are SGHTA and FQGNSA. The length of the CDR3 is 16 residues. CDR3 bases: TGTGCCAGCAGCTTAATGGGACAGGGTCTTAACGATGGCTACACCTTC. Protein: CASSLMGQGLNDGYTF.

This clone occurred a few times. The rearrangement joins TRBV18 to TRBJ2-2; TRBD2 agrees at 8 bases. Looked up from germline, CDR1 is KGHSH and CDR2 is LQKENI. The junction had 3 bases not matched to a gene; V was cut back by 2 bases and J by 4 bases. CDR3 length: 15 amino acids. The CDR3 is CASSPGGRTTGELFF. DNA for the CDR3: TGTGCCAGCTCACCAGGCGGGAGGACCACCGGGGAGCTGTTTTTT.

This chain links TRBV7-8 with TRBJ1-1, with 11 bases that match TRBD1. Trimming at V came to 5 bases and at J to 11 bases, leaving 4 bases not matched to a gene. The CDR3 consists of 12 residues. The germline gives CDR1 SGHVS, CDR2 FQNEAQ. This CDR3 is CASSLGTGGAFF. CDR3 nucleotides: TGTGCCAGCAGCCTTGGGACAGGGGGTGCTTTCTTT.

This clone was counted a few times. The chain uses TRBV5-1 and TRBJ1-6; weak D call: TRBD1 (6 bases). Germline-derived CDR1 and CDR2 are SGHRS and YFSETQ. The CDR3 sequence is 15 residues long. With 4 bases removed from V and 6 bases from J, the gap between germline ends came to 14 bases. The CDR3 DNA reads TGCGCCAGCAGCGTGCTGGGGGCGGGTAATTCACCCCTCCACTTT. This gives the protein CASSVLGAGNSPLHF.

V and J are TRBV14 and TRBJ2-2, with unresolved D. The CDR3 totals 14 residues. The V end was cut by 0 bases, the J end by 5 bases, with 7 bases between. Germline-derived CDR1 and CDR2 are SGHDN and FVKESK. In DNA, the CDR3 is TGTGCCAGCAGCCAAGATAGGGCAACCGGGGAGCTGTTTTTT. Protein product: CASSQDRATGELFF.

V usage is TRBV2 and J usage is TRBJ1-1; D not certain. Germline CDR1 is SNHLY and CDR2 is FYNNEI. The CDR3 runs to 13 residues. V gave up 4 bases and J gave up 1 base, with 7 bases separating them. CDR3: CASSVRQNTEAFF. The CDR3 bases are TGTGCCAGCAGTGTTAGGCAGAACACTGAAGCTTTCTTT.

The genes are TRBV6-5 and TRBJ2-3; D might be TRBD1 (6 bases). CDR1 is MNHEY and CDR2 is SVGAGI in the germline V gene. The CDR3 totals 15 residues. V lost 6 bases and J 2 bases, leaving 15 bases between the germline ends. The DNA of the CDR3 is TGTGCCAGCAGGCCTGGGCAGGGGATCACAGATACGCAGTATTTT. Its protein product is CASRPGQGITDTQYF.